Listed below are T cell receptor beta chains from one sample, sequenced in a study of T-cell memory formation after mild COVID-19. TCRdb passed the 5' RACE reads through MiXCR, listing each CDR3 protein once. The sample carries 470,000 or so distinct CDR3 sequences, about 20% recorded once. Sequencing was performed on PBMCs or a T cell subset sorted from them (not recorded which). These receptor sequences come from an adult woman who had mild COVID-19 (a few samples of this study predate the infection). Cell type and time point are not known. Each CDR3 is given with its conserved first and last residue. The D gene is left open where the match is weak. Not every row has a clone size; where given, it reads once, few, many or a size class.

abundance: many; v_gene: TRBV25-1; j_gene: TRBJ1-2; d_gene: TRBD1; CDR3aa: CASSEGMTGGYGYTF; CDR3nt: TGTGCCAGCAGTGAAGGGATGACAGGGGGCTATGGCTACACCTTC
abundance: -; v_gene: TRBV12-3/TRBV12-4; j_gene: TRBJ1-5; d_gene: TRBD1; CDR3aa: CASSPERDRLGFSNQPQHF; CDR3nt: TGTGCCAGCAGCCCTGAGCGGGACAGGCTCGGATTTAGCAATCAGCCCCAGCATTTT
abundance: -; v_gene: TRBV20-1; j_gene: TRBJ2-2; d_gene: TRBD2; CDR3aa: CSALAGTGELFF; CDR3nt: TGCAGTGCCCTAGCGGGTACCGGGGAGCTGTTTTTT
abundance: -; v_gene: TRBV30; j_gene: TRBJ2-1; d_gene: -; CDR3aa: CAWINPGENEQFF; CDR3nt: TGTGCCTGGATCAATCCAGGAGAAAATGAGCAGTTCTTC
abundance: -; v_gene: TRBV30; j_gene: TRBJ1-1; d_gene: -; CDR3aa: CAWRERGRTEAFF; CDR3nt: TGTGCCTGGAGGGAGAGGGGACGTACTGAAGCTTTCTTT
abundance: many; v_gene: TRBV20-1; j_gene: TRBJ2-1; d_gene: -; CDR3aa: CSAVQGPQQFF; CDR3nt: TGCAGTGCTGTACAGGGTCCACAGCAGTTCTTC
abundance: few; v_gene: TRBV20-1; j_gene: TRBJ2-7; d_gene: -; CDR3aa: CSAAGAGRTYEQYF; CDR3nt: TGCAGTGCTGCGGGGGCCGGTCGAACCTACGAGCAGTACTTC
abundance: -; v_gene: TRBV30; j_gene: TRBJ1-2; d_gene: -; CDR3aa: CAGGQYGYGYTF; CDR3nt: TGTGCTGGCGGACAGTATGGCTATGGCTACACCTTC
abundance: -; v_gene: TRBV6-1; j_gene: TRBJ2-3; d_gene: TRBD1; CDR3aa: CASGYRGSTDTQYF; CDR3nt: TGTGCCAGCGGATACAGGGGGAGCACAGATACGCAGTATTTT
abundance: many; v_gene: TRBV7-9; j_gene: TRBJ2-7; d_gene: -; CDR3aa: CASSSGTYEQYF; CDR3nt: TGTGCCAGCAGCTCGGGGACCTACGAGCAGTACTTC
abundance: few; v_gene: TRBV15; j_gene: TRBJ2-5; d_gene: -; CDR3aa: CATRGVGEETQYF; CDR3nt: TGTGCCACCAGGGGGGTGGGAGAAGAGACCCAGTACTTC
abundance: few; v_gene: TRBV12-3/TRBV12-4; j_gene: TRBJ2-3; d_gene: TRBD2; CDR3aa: CANGGDAGGPEGTDTQYF; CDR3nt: TGTGCCAACGGAGGTGACGCGGGGGGGCCTGAGGGCACAGATACGCAGTATTTT
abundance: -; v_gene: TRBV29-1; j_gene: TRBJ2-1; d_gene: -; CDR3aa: CSASGSGVEQFF; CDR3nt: TGCAGCGCTTCCGGGAGTGGAGTGGAGCAGTTCTTC
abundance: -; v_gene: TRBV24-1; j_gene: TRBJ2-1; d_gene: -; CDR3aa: CATSDGRLKNNEQFF; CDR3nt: TGTGCCACCAGTGATGGGAGGCTCAAAAACAATGAGCAGTTCTTC
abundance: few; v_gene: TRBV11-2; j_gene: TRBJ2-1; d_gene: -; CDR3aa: CASSLDRGVPYNEQFF; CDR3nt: TGTGCCAGCAGCTTAGATAGGGGGGTACCCTACAATGAGCAGTTCTTC
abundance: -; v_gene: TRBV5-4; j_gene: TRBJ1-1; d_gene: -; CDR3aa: CASSPQGKTEAFF; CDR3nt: TGTGCCAGCAGTCCTCAGGGAAAGACTGAAGCTTTCTTT
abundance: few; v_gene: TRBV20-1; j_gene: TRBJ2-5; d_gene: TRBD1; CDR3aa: CSAGDRAKKETQYF; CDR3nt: TGCAGTGCTGGAGACAGGGCAAAGAAAGAGACCCAGTACTTC
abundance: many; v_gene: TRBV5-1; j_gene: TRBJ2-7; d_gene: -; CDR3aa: CASSLVRGSSYEQYF; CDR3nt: TGCGCCAGCAGCTTGGTCCGGGGAAGCTCCTACGAGCAGTACTTC
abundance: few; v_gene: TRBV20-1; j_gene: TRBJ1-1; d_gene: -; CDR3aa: CSALMGGFEAFF; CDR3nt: TGCAGTGCCCTCATGGGTGGATTTGAAGCTTTCTTT
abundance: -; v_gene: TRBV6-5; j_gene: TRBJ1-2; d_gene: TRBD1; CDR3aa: CASSQGQVKGYTF; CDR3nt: TGTGCCAGCAGCCAGGGACAGGTGAAGGGCTACACCTTC
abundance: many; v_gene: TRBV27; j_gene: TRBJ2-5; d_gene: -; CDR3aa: CASSLGQLQETQYF; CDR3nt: TGTGCCAGCAGTTTAGGACAGTTACAAGAGACCCAGTACTTC
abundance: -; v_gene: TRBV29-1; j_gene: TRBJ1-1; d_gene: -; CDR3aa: CSDYWGEAFF; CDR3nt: TGCAGCGATTACTGGGGAGAAGCTTTCTTT
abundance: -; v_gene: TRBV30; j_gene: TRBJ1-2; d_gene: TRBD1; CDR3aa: CACNRGRGYGYTF; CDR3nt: TGTGCCTGCAACAGGGGGCGCGGCTATGGCTACACCTTC
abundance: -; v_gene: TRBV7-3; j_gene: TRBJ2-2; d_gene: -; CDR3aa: CASSRSGANTGELFF; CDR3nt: TGTGCCAGCAGCCGGTCCGGAGCGAACACCGGGGAGCTGTTTTTT